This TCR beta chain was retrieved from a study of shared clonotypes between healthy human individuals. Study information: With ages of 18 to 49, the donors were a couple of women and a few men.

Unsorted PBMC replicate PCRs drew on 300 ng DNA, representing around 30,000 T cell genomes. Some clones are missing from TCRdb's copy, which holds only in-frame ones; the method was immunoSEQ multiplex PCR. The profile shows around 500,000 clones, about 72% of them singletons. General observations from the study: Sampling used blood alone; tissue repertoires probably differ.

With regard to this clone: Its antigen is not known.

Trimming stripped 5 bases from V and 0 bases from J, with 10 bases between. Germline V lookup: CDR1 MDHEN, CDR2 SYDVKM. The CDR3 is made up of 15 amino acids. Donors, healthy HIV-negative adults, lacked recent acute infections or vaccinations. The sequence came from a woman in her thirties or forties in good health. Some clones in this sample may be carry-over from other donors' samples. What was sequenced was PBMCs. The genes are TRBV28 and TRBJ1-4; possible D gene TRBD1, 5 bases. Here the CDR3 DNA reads TGTGCCAGCAGTGCCACGGGGGCAACTAATGAAAAACTGTTTTTT. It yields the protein CASSATGATNEKLFF.